The entry below describes one T cell receptor (beta chain). Other DNA sequences from this sample encode an identical CDR3 as well. The sample comes from a study of blood T cell repertoires in COVID-19. Study as a whole: Sites in the United States, Italy and Spain provided acute and convalescent COVID-19 samples. The cDNA or gDNA used as material had been derived from T cells, B-cell-depleted T cells, or PBMCs.

Original processing methods: Estimated nucleated cell counts came from reference gene primer amplification. Here immunoSEQ multiplex PCR was the method, and the copy in TCRdb shows in-frame clones only, minus some. V, J and clone size were drawn from that table, and D and trimming were deduced from the DNA. This table has 130,000 to 150,000 clones, 80% to 90% appearing once. Sequenced: peripheral blood. This clonotype was sampled from a human donor with acute or convalescent COVID-19. The donor label of this sample is uncertain.

CDR3 DNA: TGTGCCAGCTCACCCGACAAAAATCAGCCCCAGCATTTT. It encodes CASSPDKNQPQHF. The J gene is TRBJ1-5, the V gene TRBV18; D gene unclear. V lost 3 bases, J lost 4 bases, and 7 bases lay in between. The CDR3 spans 13 residues. Germline-derived CDR1 and CDR2 are KGHSH and LQKENI.